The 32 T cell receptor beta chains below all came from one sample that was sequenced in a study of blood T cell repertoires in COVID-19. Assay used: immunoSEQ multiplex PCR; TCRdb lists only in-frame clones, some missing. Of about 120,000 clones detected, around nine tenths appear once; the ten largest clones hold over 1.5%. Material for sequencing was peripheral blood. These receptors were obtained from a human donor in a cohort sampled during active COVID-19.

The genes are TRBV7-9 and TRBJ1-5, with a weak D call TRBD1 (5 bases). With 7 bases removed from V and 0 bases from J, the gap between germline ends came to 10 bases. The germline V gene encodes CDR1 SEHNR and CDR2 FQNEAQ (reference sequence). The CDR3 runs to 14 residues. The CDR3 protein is CASKDTNSNQPQHF. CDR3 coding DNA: TGTGCCAGCAAGGACACAAATAGCAATCAGCCCCAGCATTTT.

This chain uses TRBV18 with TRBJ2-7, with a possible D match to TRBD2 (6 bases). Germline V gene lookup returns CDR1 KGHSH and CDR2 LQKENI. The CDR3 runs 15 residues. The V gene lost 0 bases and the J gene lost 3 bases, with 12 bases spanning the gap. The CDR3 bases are TGTGCCAGCTCACCACCGGCGGGGTTTGTCTACGAGCAGTACTTC. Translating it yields CASSPPAGFVYEQYF.

The DNA for the CDR3 is TGTGCCAGCAGCCAAGTCGAAAGAGAACTGTTTTTT. Amino acids: CASSQVERELFF. This chain connects TRBV3-1 (or the pseudogene TRBV3-2) to TRBJ1-4; D is undetermined. From germline, CDR1 is LGHDT and CDR2 YNNKEL (reference sequence). V dropped 1 base and J dropped 12 bases, with 9 bases sitting between them. The CDR3 covers 12 residues.

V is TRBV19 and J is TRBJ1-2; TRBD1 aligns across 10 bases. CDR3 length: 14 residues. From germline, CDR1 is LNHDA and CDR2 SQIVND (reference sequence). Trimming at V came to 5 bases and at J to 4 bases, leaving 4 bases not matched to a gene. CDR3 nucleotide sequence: TGTGCCAGTAGTTTTGGGGACAGGGGCTATGGCTACACCTTC. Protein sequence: CASSFGDRGYGYTF.

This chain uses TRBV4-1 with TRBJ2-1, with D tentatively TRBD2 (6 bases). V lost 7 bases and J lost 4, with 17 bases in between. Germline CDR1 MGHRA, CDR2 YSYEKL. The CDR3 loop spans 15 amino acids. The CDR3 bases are TGCGCCAGCAATCCCTGGGCGGGAAGGTACAATGAGCAGTTCTTC. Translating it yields CASNPWAGRYNEQFF.

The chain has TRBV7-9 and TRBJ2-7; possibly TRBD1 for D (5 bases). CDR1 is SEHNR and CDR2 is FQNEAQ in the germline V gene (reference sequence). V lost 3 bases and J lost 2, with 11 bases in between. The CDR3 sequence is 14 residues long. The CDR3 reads CASSLVGAAYEQYF. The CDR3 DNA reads TGTGCCAGCAGCTTGGTTGGGGCGGCCTACGAGCAGTACTTC.

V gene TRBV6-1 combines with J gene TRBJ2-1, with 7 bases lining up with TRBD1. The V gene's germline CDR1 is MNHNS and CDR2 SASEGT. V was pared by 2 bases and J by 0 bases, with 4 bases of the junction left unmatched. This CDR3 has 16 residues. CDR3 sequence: CASSEQDRISYNEQFF. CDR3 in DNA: TGTGCCAGCAGTGAACAGGACAGGATCTCCTACAATGAGCAGTTCTTC.

CDR3 amino acids: CASSPRGGDASSYEQYF. The CDR3 nucleotides read TGTGCCAGCAGCCCACGGGGCGGGGACGCGAGCTCCTACGAGCAGTACTTC. The V and J genes are TRBV7-9 and TRBJ2-7, with D possibly being TRBD2 (6 bases). Deletions cut 5 bases from V and 0 bases from J, with 20 bases between. The CDR3 runs 17 residues. The germline CDR1 and CDR2 sequences are SEHNR and FQNEAQ (reference sequence).

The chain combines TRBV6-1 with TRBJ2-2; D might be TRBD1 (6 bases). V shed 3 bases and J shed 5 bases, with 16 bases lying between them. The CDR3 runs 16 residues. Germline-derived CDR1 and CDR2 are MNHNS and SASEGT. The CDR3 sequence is CASSEPPWQGTGELFF. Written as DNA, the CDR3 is TGTGCCAGCAGTGAGCCCCCTTGGCAGGGGACCGGGGAGCTGTTTTTT.

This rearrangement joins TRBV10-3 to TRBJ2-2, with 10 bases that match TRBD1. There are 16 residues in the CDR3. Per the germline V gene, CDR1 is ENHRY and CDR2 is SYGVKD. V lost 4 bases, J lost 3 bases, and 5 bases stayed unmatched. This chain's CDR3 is CAISAGTGVDTGELFF. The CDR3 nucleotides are TGTGCCATCAGTGCCGGGACAGGGGTCGACACCGGGGAGCTGTTTTTT.

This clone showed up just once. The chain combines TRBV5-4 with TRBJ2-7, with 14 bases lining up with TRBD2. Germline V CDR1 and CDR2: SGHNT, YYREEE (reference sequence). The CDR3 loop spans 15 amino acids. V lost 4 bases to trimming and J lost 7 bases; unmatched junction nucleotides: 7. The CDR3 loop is CASSSGTSGSGEQYF. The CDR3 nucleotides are TGTGCCAGCAGCAGTGGGACTAGCGGGAGCGGTGAGCAGTACTTC.

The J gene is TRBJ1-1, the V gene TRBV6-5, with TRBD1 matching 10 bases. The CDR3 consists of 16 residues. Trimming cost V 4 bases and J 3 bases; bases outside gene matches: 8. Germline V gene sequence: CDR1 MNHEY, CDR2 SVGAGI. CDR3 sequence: CASSSSDRGQHTEAFF. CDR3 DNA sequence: TGTGCCAGCAGTTCCTCCGACAGGGGGCAACACACTGAAGCTTTCTTT.

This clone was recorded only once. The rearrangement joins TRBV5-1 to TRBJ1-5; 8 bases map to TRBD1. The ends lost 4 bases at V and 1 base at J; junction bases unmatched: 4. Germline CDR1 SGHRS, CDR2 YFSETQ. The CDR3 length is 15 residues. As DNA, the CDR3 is TGCGCCAGCAGCACGACAGGGGCAAGCAATCAGCCCCAGCATTTT. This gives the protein CASSTTGASNQPQHF.

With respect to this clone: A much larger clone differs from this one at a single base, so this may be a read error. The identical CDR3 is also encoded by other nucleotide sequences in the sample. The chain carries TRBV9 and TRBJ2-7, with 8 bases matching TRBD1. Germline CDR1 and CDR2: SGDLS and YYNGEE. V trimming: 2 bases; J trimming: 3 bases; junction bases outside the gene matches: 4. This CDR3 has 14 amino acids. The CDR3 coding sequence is TGTGCCAGCAGCGTCGGGACAGGAGTCTACGAGCAGTACTTC. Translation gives CASSVGTGVYEQYF. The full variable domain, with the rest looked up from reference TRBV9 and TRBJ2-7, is DSGVTQTPKHLITATGQRVTLRCSPRSGDLSVYWYQQSLDQGLQFLIQYYNGEERAKGNILERFSAQQFPDLHSELNLSSLELGDSALYFCASSVGTGVYEQYFGPGTRLTVT.

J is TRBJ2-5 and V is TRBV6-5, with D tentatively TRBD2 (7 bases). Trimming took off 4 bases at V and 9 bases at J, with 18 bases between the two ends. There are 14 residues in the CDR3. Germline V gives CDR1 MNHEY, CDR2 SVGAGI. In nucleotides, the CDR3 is TGTGCCAGCAGTTTTAGCGGTGGGGGGGCGGCCCAGTACTTC. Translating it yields CASSFSGGGAAQYF.

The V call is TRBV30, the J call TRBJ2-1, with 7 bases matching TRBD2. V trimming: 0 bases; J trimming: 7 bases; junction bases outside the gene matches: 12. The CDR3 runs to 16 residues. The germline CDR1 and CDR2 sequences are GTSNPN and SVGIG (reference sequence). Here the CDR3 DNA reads TGTGCCTGGAGTGTCCGGACTAGGGCTCTTCGGAATGAGCAGTTCTTC. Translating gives CAWSVRTRALRNEQFF.

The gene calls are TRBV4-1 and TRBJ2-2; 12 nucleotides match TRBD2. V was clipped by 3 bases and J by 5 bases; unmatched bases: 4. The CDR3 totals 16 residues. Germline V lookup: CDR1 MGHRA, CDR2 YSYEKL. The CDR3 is CASSQNLAGGTGELFF. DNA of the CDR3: TGCGCCAGCAGCCAGAATCTAGCGGGAGGGACCGGGGAGCTGTTTTTT.

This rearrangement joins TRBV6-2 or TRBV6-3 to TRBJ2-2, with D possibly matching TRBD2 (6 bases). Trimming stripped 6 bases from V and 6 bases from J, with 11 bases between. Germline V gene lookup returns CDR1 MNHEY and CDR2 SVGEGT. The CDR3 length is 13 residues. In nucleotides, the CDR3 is TGTGCCAGCAGCATGGGGGGATCCGGGGAGCTGTTTTTT. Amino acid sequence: CASSMGGSGELFF.

CDR3 protein: CASRKERGSVYEQYF. DNA of the CDR3: TGTGCCAGCAGGAAGGAGCGGGGGTCGGTCTACGAGCAGTACTTC. The chain carries TRBV6-6 and TRBJ2-7; 8 bases line up with TRBD2. The length of the CDR3 is 15 residues. Looked up from germline, CDR1 is MNHNY and CDR2 is SVGAGI (reference sequence). Trimming cost V 6 bases and J 3 bases; bases outside gene matches: 10.

CDR3 loop: CSTSARDIQYF. Written as DNA, the CDR3 is TGCTCTACTAGCGCGAGGGACATTCAGTACTTC. The J gene is TRBJ2-4, the V gene TRBV20-1, with 7 bases identical to TRBD2. The germline V gene encodes CDR1 DFQATT and CDR2 SNEGSKA (reference sequence). The CDR3 is 11 amino acids.

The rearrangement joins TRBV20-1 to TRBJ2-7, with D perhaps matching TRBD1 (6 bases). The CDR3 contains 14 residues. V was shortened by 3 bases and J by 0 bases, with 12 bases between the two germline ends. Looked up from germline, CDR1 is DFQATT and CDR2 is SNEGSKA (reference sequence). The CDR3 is CSASQGSSSYEQYF. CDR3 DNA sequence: TGCAGTGCTAGTCAGGGGTCCTCCTCCTACGAGCAGTACTTC.

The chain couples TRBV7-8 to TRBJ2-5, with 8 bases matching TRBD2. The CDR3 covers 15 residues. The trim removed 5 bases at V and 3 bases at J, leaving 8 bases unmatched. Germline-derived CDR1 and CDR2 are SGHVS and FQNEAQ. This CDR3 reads CASSGAGGSEETQYF. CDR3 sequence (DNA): TGTGCCAGCAGCGGGGCGGGGGGTTCCGAAGAGACCCAGTACTTC. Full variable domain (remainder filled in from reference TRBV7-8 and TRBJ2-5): GAGVSQSPRYKVAKRGQDVALRCDPISGHVSLFWYQQALGQGPEFLTYFQNEAQLDKSGLPSDRFFAERPEGSVSTLKIQRTQQEDSAVYLCASSGAGGSEETQYFGPGTRLLVL.

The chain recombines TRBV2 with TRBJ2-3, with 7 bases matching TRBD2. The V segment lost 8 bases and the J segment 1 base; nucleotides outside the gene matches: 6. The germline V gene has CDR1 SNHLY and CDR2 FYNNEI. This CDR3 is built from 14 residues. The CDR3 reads CASQSGVGTDTQYF. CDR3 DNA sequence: TGTGCCAGCCAAAGCGGGGTGGGCACAGATACGCAGTATTTT.

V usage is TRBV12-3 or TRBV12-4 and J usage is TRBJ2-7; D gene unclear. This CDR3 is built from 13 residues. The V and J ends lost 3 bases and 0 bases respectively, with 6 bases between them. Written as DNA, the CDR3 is TGTGCCAGCAGTTTGACTCTCTCCTACGAGCAGTACTTC. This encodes CASSLTLSYEQYF.

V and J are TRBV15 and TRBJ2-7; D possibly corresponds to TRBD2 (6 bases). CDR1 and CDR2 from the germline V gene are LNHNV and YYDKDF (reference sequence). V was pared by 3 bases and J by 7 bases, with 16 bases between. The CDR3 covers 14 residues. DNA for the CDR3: TGTGCCACCAGCAGGGAGGGACCGATTGGGGAGCAGTACTTC. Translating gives CATSREGPIGEQYF.

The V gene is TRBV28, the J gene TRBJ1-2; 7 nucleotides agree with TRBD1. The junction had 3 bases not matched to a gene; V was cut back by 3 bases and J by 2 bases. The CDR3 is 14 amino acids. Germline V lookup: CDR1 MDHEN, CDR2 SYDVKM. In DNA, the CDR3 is TGTGCCAGCAGTTTTGGAGGGGGCAACTATGGCTACACCTTC. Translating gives CASSFGGGNYGYTF.

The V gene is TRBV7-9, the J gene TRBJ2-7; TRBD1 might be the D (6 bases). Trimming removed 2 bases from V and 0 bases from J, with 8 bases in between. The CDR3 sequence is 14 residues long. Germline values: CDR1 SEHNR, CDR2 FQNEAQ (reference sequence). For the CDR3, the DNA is TGTGCCAGCAGCTTATCAGGGGCCTCCTACGAGCAGTACTTC. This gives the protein CASSLSGASYEQYF.

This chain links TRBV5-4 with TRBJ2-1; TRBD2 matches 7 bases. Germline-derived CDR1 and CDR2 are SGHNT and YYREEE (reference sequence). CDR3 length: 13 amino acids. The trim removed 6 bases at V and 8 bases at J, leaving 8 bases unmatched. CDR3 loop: CASNPTSSHEQFF. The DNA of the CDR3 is TGTGCCAGCAATCCGACTAGCTCCCATGAGCAGTTCTTC.

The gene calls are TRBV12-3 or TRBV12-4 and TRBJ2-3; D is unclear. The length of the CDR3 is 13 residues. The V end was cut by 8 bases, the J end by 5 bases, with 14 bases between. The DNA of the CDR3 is TGTGCCAGCGGAGTTGGCCGGTTAGATACGCAGTATTTT. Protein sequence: CASGVGRLDTQYF.

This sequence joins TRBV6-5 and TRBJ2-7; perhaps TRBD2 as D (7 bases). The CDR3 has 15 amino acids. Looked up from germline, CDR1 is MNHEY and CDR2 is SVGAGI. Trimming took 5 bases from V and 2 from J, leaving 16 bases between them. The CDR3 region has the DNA TGTGCCAGCAGTAGGGGACCGGGGGGCACCTACGAGCAGTACTTC. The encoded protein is CASSRGPGGTYEQYF.

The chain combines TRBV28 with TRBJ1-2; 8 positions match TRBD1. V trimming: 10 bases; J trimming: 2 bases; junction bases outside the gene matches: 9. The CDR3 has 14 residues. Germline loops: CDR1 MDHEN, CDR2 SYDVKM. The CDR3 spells CAIKTGASNYGYTF. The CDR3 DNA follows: TGTGCCATCAAGACAGGGGCGAGCAACTATGGCTACACCTTC.

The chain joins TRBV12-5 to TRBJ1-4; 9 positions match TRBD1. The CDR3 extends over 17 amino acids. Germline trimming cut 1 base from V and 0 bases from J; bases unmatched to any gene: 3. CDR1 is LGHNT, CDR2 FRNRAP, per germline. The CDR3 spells CASGLGQGDATNEKLFF. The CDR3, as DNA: TGTGCTAGTGGTTTGGGACAGGGGGATGCAACTAATGAAAAACTGTTTTTT.